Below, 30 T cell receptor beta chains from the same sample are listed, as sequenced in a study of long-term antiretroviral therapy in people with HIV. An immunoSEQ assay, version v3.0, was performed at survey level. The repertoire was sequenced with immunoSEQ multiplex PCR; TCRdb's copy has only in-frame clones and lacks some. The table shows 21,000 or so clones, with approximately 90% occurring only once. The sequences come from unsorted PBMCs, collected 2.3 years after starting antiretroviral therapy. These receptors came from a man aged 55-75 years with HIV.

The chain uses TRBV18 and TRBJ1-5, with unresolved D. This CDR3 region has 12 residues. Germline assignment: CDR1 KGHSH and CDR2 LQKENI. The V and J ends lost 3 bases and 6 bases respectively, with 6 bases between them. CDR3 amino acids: CASSPLGQPQHF. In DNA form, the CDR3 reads TGTGCCAGCTCACCTCTTGGTCAGCCCCAGCATTTT.

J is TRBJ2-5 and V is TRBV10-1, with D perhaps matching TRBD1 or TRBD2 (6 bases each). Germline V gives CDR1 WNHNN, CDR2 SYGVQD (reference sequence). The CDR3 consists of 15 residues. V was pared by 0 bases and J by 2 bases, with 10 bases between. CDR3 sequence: CASSESRGAQETQYF. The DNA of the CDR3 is TGCGCCAGCAGTGAGTCGAGGGGGGCTCAAGAGACCCAGTACTTC.

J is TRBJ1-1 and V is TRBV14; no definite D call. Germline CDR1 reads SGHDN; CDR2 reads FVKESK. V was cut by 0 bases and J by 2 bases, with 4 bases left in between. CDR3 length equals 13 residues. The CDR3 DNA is TGTGCCAGCAGCCAAGAGATCAACACTGAAGCTTTCTTT. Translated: CASSQEINTEAFF.

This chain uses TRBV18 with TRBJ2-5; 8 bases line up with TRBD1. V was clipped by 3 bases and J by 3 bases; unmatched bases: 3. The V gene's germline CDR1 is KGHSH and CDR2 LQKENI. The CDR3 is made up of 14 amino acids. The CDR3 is CASSPWTGKETQYF. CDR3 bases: TGTGCCAGCTCACCCTGGACAGGGAAAGAGACCCAGTACTTC.

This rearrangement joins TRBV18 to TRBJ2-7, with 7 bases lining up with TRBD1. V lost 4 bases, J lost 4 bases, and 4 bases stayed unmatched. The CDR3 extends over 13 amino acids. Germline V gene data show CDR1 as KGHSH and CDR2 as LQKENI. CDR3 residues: CASSQVQGYEQYF. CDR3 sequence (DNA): TGTGCCAGCTCACAAGTACAGGGGTACGAGCAGTACTTC.

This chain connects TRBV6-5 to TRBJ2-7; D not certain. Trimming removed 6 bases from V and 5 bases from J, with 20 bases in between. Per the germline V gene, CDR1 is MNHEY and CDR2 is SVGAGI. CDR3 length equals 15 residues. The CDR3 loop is CASRRAGSVGHEQYF. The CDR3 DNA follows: TGTGCCAGCAGACGCGCCGGCTCAGTAGGACACGAGCAGTACTTC.

DNA of the CDR3: TGTGCCAGCAGCGTAGAAGAGGGTAGAGCCTCCTACGAGCAGTACTTC. Translated, it gives CASSVEEGRASYEQYF. The chain carries TRBV9 and TRBJ2-7; possible D gene TRBD2, 5 bases. The V end lost 0 bases, the J end lost 0 bases, and 13 bases lay between the germline ends. Germline CDR1 SGDLS, CDR2 YYNGEE. This CDR3 contains 16 residues.

This CDR3 reads CASSSTGTGFYEQYF. In nucleotides, the CDR3 is TGTGCCAGCAGCTCGACCGGGACAGGGTTCTACGAGCAGTACTTC. V gene TRBV7-2 combines with J gene TRBJ2-7; 9 bases are shared with TRBD1. V was pared by 4 bases and J by 3 bases, with 7 bases of the junction left unmatched. The CDR3 contains 15 residues. Per germline, CDR1 SGHTA and CDR2 FQGNSA.

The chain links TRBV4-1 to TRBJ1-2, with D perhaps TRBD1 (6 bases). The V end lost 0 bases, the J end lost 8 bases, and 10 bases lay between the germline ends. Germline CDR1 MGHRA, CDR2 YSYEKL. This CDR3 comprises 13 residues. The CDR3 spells CASSQDRGSGYTF. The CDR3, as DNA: TGCGCCAGCAGCCAAGACAGGGGAAGCGGCTACACCTTC.

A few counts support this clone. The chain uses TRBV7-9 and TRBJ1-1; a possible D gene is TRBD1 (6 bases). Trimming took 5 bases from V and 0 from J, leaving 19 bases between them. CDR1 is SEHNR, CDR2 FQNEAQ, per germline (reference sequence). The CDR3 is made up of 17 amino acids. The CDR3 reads CASSPDRRRKMNTEAFF. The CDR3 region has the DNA TGTGCCAGCAGCCCCGACAGGCGCCGGAAAATGAACACTGAAGCTTTCTTT.

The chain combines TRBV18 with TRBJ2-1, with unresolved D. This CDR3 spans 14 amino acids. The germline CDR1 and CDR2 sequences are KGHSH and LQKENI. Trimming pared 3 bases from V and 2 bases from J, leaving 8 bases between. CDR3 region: CASSPTRTYNEQFF. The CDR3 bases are TGTGCCAGCTCACCGACTCGAACCTACAATGAGCAGTTCTTC. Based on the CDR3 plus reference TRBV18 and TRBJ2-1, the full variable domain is NAGVMQNPRHLVRRRGQEARLRCSPMKGHSHVYWYRQLPEEGLKFMVYLQKENIIDESGMPKERFSAEFPKEGPSILRIQQVVRGDSAAYFCASSPTRTYNEQFFGPGTRLTVL.

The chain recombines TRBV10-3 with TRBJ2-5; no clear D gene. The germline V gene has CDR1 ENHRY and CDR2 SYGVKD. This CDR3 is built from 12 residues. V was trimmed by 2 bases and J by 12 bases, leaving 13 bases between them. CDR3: CAISEGRSFKYF. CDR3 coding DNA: TGTGCCATCAGTGAGGGCAGGTCTTTCAAGTACTTC.

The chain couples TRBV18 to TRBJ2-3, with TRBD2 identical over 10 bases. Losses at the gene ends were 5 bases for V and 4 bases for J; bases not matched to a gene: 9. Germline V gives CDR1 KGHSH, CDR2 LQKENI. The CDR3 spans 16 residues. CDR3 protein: CASSYGAGGVPDTQYF. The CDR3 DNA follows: TGTGCCAGCTCATATGGAGCGGGAGGGGTCCCAGATACGCAGTATTTT.

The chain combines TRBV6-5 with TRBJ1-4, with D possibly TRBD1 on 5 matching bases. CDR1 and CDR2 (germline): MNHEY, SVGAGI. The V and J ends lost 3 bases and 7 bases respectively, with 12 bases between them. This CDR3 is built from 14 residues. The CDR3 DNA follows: TGTGCCAGCAGTTATGCAGGGCAGGGTGAAAAACTGTTTTTT. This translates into CASSYAGQGEKLFF.

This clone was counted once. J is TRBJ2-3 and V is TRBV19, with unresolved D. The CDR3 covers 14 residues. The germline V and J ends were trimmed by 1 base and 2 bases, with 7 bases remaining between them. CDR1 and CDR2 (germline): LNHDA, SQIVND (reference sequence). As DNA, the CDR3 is TGTGCCAGTAGTATAGGCGAGGACACAGATACGCAGTATTTT. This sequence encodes CASSIGEDTDTQYF.

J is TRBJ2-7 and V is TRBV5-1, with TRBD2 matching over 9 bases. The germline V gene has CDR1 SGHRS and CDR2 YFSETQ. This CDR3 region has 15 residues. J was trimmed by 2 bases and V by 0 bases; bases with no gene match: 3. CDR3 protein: CASSLASGGTYEQYF. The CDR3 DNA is TGCGCCAGCAGCTTGGCCAGCGGGGGGACCTACGAGCAGTACTTC.

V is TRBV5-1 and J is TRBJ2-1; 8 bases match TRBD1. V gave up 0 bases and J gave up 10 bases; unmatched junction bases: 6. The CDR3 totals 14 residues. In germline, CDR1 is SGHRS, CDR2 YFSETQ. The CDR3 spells CASSLDGQGEEQFF. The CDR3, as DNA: TGCGCCAGCAGCTTGGACGGACAGGGAGAAGAGCAGTTCTTC.

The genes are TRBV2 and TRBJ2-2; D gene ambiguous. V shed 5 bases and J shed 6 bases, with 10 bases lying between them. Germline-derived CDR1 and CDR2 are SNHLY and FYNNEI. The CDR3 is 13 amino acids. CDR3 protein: CASSMVGAGELFF. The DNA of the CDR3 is TGTGCCAGCAGTATGGTAGGCGCCGGGGAGCTGTTTTTT.

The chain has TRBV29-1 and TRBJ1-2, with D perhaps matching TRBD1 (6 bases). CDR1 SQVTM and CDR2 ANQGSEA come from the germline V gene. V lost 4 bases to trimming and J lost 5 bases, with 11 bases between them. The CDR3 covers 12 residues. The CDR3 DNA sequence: TGCAGCGTTGCCCAGGGGCCATATGGCTACACCTTC. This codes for CSVAQGPYGYTF.

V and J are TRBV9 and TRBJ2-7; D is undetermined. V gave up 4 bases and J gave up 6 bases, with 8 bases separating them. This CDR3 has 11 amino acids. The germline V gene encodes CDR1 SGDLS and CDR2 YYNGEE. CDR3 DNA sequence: TGTGCCAGCAGCCCCACGACCGAGCAGTACTTC. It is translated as CASSPTTEQYF.

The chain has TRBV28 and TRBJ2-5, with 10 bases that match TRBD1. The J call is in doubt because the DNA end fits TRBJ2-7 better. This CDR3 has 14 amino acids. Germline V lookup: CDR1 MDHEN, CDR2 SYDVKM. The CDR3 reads CASSSGDRGYEQYF. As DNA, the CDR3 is TGTGCCAGCAGTTCGGGGGACAGGGGCTACGAGCAGTACTTC.

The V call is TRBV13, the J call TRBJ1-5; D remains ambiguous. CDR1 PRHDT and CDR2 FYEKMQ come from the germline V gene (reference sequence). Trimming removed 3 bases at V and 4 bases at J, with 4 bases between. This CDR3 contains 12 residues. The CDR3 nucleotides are TGTGCCAGCAGCTTGCGGAATCAGCCCCAGCATTTT. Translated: CASSLRNQPQHF.

CDR3 region: CASSLSHTLNQPQHF. The CDR3 DNA reads as TGTGCCAGCAGCTTGAGTCATACTTTAAATCAGCCCCAGCATTTT. The chain uses TRBV5-8 and TRBJ1-5, with no clear D. The V gene lost 1 base and the J gene lost 4 bases, with 12 bases spanning the gap. The germline gives CDR1 SGHTS, CDR2 YDEGEE. The length of the CDR3 is 15 residues.

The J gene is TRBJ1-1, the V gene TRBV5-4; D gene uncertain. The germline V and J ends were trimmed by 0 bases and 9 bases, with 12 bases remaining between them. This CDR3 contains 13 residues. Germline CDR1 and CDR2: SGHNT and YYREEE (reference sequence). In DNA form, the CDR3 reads TGTGCCAGCAGCTTGGATGCAGGCAGCAAAGCTTTCTTT. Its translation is CASSLDAGSKAFF. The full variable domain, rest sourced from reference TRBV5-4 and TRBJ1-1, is ETGVTQSPTHLIKTRGQQVTLRCSSQSGHNTVSWYQQALGQGPQFIFQYYREEENGRGNFPPRFSGLQFPNYSSELNVNALELDDSALYLCASSLDAGSKAFFGQGTRLTVV.

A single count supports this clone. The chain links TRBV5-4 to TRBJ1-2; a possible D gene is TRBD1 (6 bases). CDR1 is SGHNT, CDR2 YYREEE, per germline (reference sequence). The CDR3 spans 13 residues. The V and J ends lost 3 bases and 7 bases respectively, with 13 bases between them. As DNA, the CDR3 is TGTGCCAGCAGCTCCCAACAGGGAAGTGGCTACACCTTC. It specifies CASSSQQGSGYTF.

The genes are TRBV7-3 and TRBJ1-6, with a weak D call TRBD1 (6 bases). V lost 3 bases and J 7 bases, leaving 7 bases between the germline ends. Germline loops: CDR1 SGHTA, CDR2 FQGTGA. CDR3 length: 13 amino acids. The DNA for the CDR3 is TGTGCCAGCAGCTTGGACAGAAATTCACCCCTCCACTTT. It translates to CASSLDRNSPLHF.

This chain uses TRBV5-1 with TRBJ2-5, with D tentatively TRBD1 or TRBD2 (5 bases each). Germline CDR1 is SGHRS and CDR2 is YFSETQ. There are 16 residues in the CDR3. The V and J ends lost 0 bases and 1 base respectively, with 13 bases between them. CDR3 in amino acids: CASSLASLGPQETQYF. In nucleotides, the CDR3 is TGCGCCAGCAGCTTGGCATCGCTGGGACCCCAAGAGACCCAGTACTTC.

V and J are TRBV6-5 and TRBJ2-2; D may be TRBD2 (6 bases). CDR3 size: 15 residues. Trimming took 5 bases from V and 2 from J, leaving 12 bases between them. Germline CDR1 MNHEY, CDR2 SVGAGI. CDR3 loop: CASSPGGRNTGELFF. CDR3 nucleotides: TGTGCCAGCAGTCCCGGGGGAAGAAACACCGGGGAGCTGTTTTTT.

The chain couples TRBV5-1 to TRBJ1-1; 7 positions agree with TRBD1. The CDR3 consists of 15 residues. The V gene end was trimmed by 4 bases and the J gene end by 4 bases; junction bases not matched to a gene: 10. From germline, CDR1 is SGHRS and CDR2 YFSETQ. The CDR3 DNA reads TGCGCCAGCAGCGTGGGGACAGCCTCCGGCACTGAAGCTTTCTTT. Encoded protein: CASSVGTASGTEAFF.

CDR3 protein: CASSVTGVMDTQYF. The CDR3, as DNA: TGTGCCAGCAGCGTGACAGGGGTGATGGATACGCAGTATTTT. The rearrangement uses TRBV9 and TRBJ2-3; 8 nucleotides match TRBD1. There are 14 residues in the CDR3. Germline CDR1 SGDLS, CDR2 YYNGEE. After removal of 2 bases from V and 6 bases from J, the junction contained 5 bases not matched to a gene.